This T cell receptor (beta chain) stems from a study of monozygotic twins with inflammatory bowel disease. TCRdb re-called the 5' RACE reads and gives one entry per CDR3 protein, without DNA. The listing contains fewer than 550,000 distinct CDR3 sequences. CDR3 size: 12 residues. This TCR was sampled from a human donor with ulcerative colitis or Crohn's disease, or a healthy co-twin of an affected twin (not recorded which). The chain employs TRBV12-3 or TRBV12-4 and TRBJ1-1; as DNA is missing, the TRBD1 call by TCRdb cannot be tested. The sample consisted of blood. The CDR3 loop is CASSHDRHLAFF.